The rows below give T cell receptor beta chains drawn from one sample of a study of breast tumors, draining lymph nodes, adjacent tissues. TCRdb processed the multiplex PCR reads anew with MiXCR; each CDR3 protein has one entry. Here the sample spans more than 200,000 distinct CDR3 sequences, roughly 30% being singletons. Specimen: axillary lymph node tissue. These receptors were collected from a female donor with breast cancer. Some clones in this sample may be carry-over from other donors' samples. Each CDR3 is given with its conserved first and last residue. D genes are given only for firm matches. Rows give clone size only sometimes, using once, few, many, or a class for an expanded clone.

d_call	v_call	j_call	clone_size	cdr3_nt	cdr3_aa
TRBD1	TRBV19	TRBJ2-3	.	TGTGCCAGTAGTAAGCAGGGGGCGCAAGATACGCAGTATTTT	CASSKQGAQDTQYF
TRBD2	TRBV5-1	TRBJ2-1	many	TGCGCCAGCAGCCCGGGACTAGCGGGAGAGTTAGGCTACAATGAGCAGTTCTTC	CASSPGLAGELGYNEQFF
.	TRBV20-1	TRBJ2-1	many	TGCAGTGCTAGGGAGACTAGTTCGGTAATTTACAATGAGCAGTTCTTC	CSARETSSVIYNEQFF
.	TRBV30	TRBJ2-3	many	TGTGCCTGGAGTGTATACCTAGGAGAAGGGCAGTATTTT	CAWSVYLGEGQYF
.	TRBV12-5	TRBJ2-1	many	TGTGCTAGTGCCTTACTAGTTGATGAGCAGTTCTTC	CASALLVDEQFF
TRBD2	TRBV12-3/TRBV12-4	TRBJ2-7	many	TGTGCCAGCAGTTTGGGGGGTCTAGCGGGAGCTAAGCAGTACTTC	CASSLGGLAGAKQYF
TRBD2	TRBV30	TRBJ2-3	many	TGTGCCTGGAGTAAGCCAGCGGGAGGAGATACGCAGTATTTT	CAWSKPAGGDTQYF
.	TRBV7-2	TRBJ2-1	many	TGTGCCAGCAGCTTAGAGATTTACAATGAGCAGTTCTTC	CASSLEIYNEQFF
TRBD2	TRBV6-5	TRBJ2-7	.	TGTGCCAGCAGGCAACTGGGTAGCGGGACGCCGGGCGAGCAGTACTTC	CASRQLGSGTPGEQYF
TRBD2	TRBV5-1	TRBJ2-2	many	TGCGCCAGCAGCTTTCTAGGGACTAGCGGGTCGAACACCGGGGAGCTGTTTTTT	CASSFLGTSGSNTGELFF
TRBD1	TRBV19	TRBJ1-1	few	TGTGCCAGTAGGACAGACAGGGCCACGAACACTGAAGCTTTCTTT	CASRTDRATNTEAFF
TRBD2	TRBV7-3	TRBJ2-7	many	TGTGCCAGCAGCTACGGGCTAGCGGGAGTCGACGAGCAGTACTTC	CASSYGLAGVDEQYF
.	TRBV7-9	TRBJ1-2	once	TGTGCCAGCAGCTTAGCGCAGGGACCGACGGACTATGGCCACACCTTC	CASSLAQGPTDYGHTF
TRBD1	TRBV19	TRBJ1-2	.	TGTGCCGGTAGTGTTGGACAGGGACGTGACTATGGCTACACCTTC	CAGSVGQGRDYGYTF
.	TRBV27	TRBJ1-5	many	TGTGCCAGCAGTCCCACGTTTGGTCAGCCCCAGCATTTT	CASSPTFGQPQHF
.	TRBV27	TRBJ1-4	few	TGTGCCAGCAGTCCATACCTTCCCAATGAAAAACTGTTTTTT	CASSPYLPNEKLFF
.	TRBV27	TRBJ2-2	.	TGTGCCAGCAGTTTTGTGGGTAGCGGTGGCGGGGAGCTGTTTTTT	CASSFVGSGGGELFF
.	TRBV3-1	TRBJ2-7	many	TGTGCCAGCAGCCAAGACGTCGCTTGGGACCACTACGAGCAGTACTTC	CASSQDVAWDHYEQYF